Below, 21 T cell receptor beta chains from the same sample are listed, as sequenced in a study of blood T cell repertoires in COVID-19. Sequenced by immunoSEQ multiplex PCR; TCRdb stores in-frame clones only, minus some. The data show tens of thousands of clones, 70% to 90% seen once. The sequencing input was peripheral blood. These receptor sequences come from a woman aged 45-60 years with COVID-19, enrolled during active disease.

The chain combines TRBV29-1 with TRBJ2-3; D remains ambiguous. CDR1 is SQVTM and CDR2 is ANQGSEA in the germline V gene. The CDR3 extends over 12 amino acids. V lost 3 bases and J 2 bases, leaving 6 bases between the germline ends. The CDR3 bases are TGCAGCGTTGACCTTAACACAGATACGCAGTATTTT. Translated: CSVDLNTDTQYF.

The CDR3 DNA follows: TGTGCCAGCAGTTCCGGGAGAATCAATGTAGAGACCCAGTACTTC. Amino acids: CASSSGRINVETQYF. This chain uses TRBV6-5 with TRBJ2-5, with D possibly TRBD2 on 6 matching bases. Germline V gives CDR1 MNHEY, CDR2 SVGAGI. The CDR3 runs to 15 residues. V was clipped by 4 bases and J by 4 bases, with 16 bases between them.

CDR3 DNA sequence: TGTGCCAGCAGCTTACCGGCAGGCTACAATGAGCAGTTCTTC. Its translation is CASSLPAGYNEQFF. V and J are TRBV7-2 and TRBJ2-1; D remains unclear. The CDR3 has 14 amino acids. The germline V gene has CDR1 SGHTA and CDR2 FQGNSA. V dropped 2 bases and J dropped 3 bases, with 8 bases sitting between them.

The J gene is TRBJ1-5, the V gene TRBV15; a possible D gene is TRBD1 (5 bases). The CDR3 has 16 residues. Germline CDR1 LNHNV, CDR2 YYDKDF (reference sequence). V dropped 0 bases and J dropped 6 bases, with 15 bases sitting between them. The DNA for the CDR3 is TGTGCCACCAGCAGAGATCAAGTTCGGGGGACTCAGCCCCAGCATTTT. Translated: CATSRDQVRGTQPQHF.

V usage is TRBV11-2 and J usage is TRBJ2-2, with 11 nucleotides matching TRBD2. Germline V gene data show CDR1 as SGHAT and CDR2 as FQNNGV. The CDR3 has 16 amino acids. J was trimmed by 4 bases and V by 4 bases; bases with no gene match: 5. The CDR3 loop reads CASSWGGLAATGELFF. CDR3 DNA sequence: TGTGCCAGCAGCTGGGGGGGACTAGCGGCCACCGGGGAGCTGTTTTTT.

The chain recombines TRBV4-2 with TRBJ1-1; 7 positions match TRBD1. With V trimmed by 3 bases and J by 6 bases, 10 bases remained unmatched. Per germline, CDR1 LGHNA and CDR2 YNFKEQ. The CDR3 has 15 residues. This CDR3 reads CASSQETGRAAEAFF. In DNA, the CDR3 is TGTGCCAGCAGCCAGGAGACAGGGCGGGCCGCTGAAGCTTTCTTT.

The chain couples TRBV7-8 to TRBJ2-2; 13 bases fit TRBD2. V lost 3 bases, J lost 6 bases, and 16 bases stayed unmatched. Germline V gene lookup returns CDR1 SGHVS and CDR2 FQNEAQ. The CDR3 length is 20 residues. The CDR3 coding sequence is TGTGCCAGCAGCTTTTCTGCAGGACTAGCGGGAGTCGTGATGCCCGGGGAGCTGTTTTTT. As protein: CASSFSAGLAGVVMPGELFF.

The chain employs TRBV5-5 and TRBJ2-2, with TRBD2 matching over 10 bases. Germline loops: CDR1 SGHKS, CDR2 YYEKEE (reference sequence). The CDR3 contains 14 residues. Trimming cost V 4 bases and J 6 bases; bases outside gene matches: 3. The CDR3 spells CASSPSGSPGELFF. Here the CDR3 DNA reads TGTGCCAGCAGCCCTAGCGGGAGTCCCGGGGAGCTGTTTTTT.

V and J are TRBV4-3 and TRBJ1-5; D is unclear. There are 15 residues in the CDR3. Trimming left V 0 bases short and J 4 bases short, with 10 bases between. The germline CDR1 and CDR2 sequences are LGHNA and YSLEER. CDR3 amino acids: CASSQDLRENQPQHF. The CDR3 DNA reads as TGCGCCAGCAGCCAAGATCTGAGGGAAAATCAGCCCCAGCATTTT.

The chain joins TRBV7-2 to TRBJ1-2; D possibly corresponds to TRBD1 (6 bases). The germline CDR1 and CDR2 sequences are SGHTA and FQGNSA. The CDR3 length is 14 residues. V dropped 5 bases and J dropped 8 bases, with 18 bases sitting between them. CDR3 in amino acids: CASSRTTGNWGYTF. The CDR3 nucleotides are TGTGCCAGCAGCCGCACGACAGGCAACTGGGGCTACACCTTC.

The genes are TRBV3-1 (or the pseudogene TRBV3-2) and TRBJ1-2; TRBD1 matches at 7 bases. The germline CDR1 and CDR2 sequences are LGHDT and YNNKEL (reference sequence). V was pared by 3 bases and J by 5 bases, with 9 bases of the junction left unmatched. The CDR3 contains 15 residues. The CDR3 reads CASSHQGRGLYGYTF. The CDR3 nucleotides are TGTGCCAGCAGCCATCAGGGCAGGGGGTTATATGGCTACACCTTC.

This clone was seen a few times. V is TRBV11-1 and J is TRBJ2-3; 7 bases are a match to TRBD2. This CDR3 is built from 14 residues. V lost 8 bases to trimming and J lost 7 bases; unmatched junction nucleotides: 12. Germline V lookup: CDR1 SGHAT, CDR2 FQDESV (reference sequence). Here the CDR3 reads CASHRRGSGNTQYF. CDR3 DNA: TGTGCCAGCCATCGGCGCGGGAGTGGAAATACGCAGTATTTT.

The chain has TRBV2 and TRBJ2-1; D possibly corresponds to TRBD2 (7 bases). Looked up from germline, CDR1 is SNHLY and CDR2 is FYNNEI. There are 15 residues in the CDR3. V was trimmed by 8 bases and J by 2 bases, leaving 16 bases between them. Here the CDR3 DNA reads TGTGCCAGCCTGGGTGAGCGGGACACCTACAATGAGCAGTTCTTC. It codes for CASLGERDTYNEQFF.

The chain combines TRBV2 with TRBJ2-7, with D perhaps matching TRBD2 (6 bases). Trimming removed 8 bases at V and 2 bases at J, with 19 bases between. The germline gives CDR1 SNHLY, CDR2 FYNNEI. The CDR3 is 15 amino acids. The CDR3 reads CASQGRRRATYEQYF. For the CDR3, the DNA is TGTGCCAGCCAAGGGAGGCGCAGGGCTACCTACGAGCAGTACTTC.

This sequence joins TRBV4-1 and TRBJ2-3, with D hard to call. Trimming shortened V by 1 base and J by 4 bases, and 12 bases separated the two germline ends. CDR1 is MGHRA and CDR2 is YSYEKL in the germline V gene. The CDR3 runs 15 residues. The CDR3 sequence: CASSQVISGPDTQYF. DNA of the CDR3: TGCGCCAGCAGCCAAGTAATTTCTGGGCCAGATACGCAGTATTTT.

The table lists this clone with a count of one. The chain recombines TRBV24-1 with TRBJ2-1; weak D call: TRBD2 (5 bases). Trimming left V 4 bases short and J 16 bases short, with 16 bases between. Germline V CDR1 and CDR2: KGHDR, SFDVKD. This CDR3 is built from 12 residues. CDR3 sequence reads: CATSEPGLPVFF. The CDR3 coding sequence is TGTGCCACCAGTGAACCAGGACTCCCGGTCTTCTTC.

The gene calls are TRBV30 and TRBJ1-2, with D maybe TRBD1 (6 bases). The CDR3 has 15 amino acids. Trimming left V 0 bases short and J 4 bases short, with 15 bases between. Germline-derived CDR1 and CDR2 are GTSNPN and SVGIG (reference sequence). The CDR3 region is CAWSVGRTDSYGYTF. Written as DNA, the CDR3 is TGTGCCTGGAGTGTAGGACGGACAGACTCCTATGGCTACACCTTC.

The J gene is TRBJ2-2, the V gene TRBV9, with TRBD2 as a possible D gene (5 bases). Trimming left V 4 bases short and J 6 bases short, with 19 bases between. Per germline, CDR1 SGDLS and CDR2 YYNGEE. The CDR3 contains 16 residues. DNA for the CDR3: TGTGCCAGCAGCCCGAATGCTGGGAGCCCCTCCGGGGAGCTGTTTTTT. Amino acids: CASSPNAGSPSGELFF.

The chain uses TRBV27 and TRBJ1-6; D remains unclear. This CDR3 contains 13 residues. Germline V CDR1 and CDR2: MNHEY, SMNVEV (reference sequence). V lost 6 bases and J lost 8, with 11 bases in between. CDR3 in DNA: TGTGCCAGCAGGCGGGTTAGCGATTCACCCCTCCACTTT. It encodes CASRRVSDSPLHF.

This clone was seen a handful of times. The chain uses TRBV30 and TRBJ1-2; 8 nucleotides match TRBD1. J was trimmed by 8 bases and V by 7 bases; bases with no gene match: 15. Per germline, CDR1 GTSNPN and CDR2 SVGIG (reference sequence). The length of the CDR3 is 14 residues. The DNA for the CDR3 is TGTGCCTTCGCGCGGGACAGGCCCCGGACGGGCTACACCTTC. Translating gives CAFARDRPRTGYTF.

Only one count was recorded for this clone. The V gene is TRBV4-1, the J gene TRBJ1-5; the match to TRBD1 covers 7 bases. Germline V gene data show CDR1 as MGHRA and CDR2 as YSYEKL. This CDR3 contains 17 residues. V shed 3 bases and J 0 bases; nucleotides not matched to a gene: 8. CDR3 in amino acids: CASSQALDRRSNQPQHF. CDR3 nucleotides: TGCGCCAGCAGCCAGGCCCTGGACAGGCGTAGCAATCAGCCCCAGCATTTT.